A selection of T cell receptor beta chains follows, all from one sample in a study of T cells after yellow fever vaccination. From the 5' RACE reads, TCRdb called clonotypes with MiXCR, one entry per CDR3 protein. In the table there are 100,000 or so distinct CDR3 sequences, almost 9% of which are singletons. Sequencing was performed on CD8+ T cells not binding an NS4B(214-222) dextramer, sorted from PBMCs, taken more than 14 days after the first yellow fever vaccination. The receptors originated from a man between 18 and 29 years old who received the YFV17D yellow fever vaccine. Each CDR3 is given with its conserved first and last residue. Fields, in order: V gene, J gene, CDR3 protein.

v_gene: TRBV4-3; j_gene: TRBJ1-1; CDR3aa: CASSQDLYSYTGMNTEAFF
v_gene: TRBV5-1; j_gene: TRBJ1-1; CDR3aa: CASSFRQMNTEAFF
v_gene: TRBV7-9; j_gene: TRBJ1-2; CDR3aa: CASSFDRGRGSGYTF
v_gene: TRBV27; j_gene: TRBJ2-3; CDR3aa: CASSLGTGFDTQYF
v_gene: TRBV4-3; j_gene: TRBJ2-1; CDR3aa: CASSQVLTDPLNEQFF
v_gene: TRBV9; j_gene: TRBJ2-3; CDR3aa: CASSAGLAATDTQYF
v_gene: TRBV6-5; j_gene: TRBJ2-7; CDR3aa: CASSPSDYYEQYF
v_gene: TRBV5-1; j_gene: TRBJ2-5; CDR3aa: CASSLAGTGVRETQYF
v_gene: TRBV3-1; j_gene: TRBJ2-2; CDR3aa: CACTQYPPGGNTGELFF
v_gene: TRBV2; j_gene: TRBJ2-2; CDR3aa: CASSGLGAAGELFF
v_gene: TRBV27; j_gene: TRBJ2-2; CDR3aa: CASRSLGVGSTNTGELFF
v_gene: TRBV27; j_gene: TRBJ2-1; CDR3aa: CASSGDYQYNEQFF
v_gene: TRBV12-3/TRBV12-4; j_gene: TRBJ2-6; CDR3aa: CALTGQGKGGANVLTF
v_gene: TRBV7-6; j_gene: TRBJ2-1; CDR3aa: CASSAAEGTWNEQFF
v_gene: TRBV13; j_gene: TRBJ1-1; CDR3aa: CASSLGRGERTEAFF
v_gene: TRBV10-1; j_gene: TRBJ1-5; CDR3aa: CASSEVTRGPQHF
v_gene: TRBV12-3/TRBV12-4; j_gene: TRBJ2-2; CDR3aa: CASTTRGGQGNTGELFF
v_gene: TRBV13; j_gene: TRBJ2-1; CDR3aa: CASSYGLADYNEQFF
v_gene: TRBV11-2; j_gene: TRBJ2-1; CDR3aa: CASRTAGVYNEQFF
v_gene: TRBV13; j_gene: TRBJ2-3; CDR3aa: CASSDRQGESTDTQYF
v_gene: TRBV7-2; j_gene: TRBJ2-5; CDR3aa: CASSPPPVETQYF
v_gene: TRBV7-9; j_gene: TRBJ2-1; CDR3aa: CASSFTGSGEQFF
v_gene: TRBV4-1; j_gene: TRBJ2-2; CDR3aa: CASSQVGEINTGELFF